One sample yielded the 20 T cell receptor beta chains listed below, sequenced in a study of cytomegalovirus exposure and HLA in healthy donors. The PCR used 60 Vbeta and 13 Jbeta primers. The data were produced by immunoSEQ multiplex PCR, yet TCRdb's version contains in-frame clones alone and is incomplete. The sample contains 100,000 to 150,000 clones, more than 65% of which appear only once. What was sequenced was PBMCs. The receptors shown here come from a man aged 18-30 years in good health and CMV-seropositive.

V is TRBV18 and J is TRBJ1-3; D perhaps matches TRBD1 (5 bases). The ends were cut back, 3 bases at V and 0 bases at J, with 9 bases in the middle. This CDR3 has 15 residues. CDR1 is KGHSH, CDR2 LQKENI, per germline. CDR3 sequence reads: CASSPTASSGNTIYF. The CDR3 nucleotides are TGTGCCAGCTCACCGACAGCTTCCTCTGGAAACACCATATATTTT.

The V gene is TRBV11-2, the J gene TRBJ2-5; D unclear. The end of the DNA aligns better with TRBJ2-7, so the J call may be wrong. The CDR3 is made up of 14 amino acids. Germline V gene sequence: CDR1 SGHAT, CDR2 FQNNGV. The CDR3 protein is CASSLVQASYEQYF. Here the CDR3 DNA reads TGTGCCAGCAGCTTAGTCCAGGCGTCCTACGAGCAGTACTTC.

J is TRBJ2-7 and V is TRBV7-2, with 7 bases aligning to TRBD2. Germline V gives CDR1 SGHTA, CDR2 FQGNSA. The CDR3 extends over 14 amino acids. With 5 bases clipped from V and 1 base from J, the junction kept 5 bases outside the gene matches. CDR3 sequence: CASSPGTTSYEQYF. The CDR3 DNA reads as TGTGCCAGCAGCCCCGGGACTACGTCCTACGAGCAGTACTTC. Supplemented by reference TRBV7-2 and TRBJ2-7, the full variable domain reads GAGVSQSPSNKVTEKGKDVELRCDPISGHTALYWYRQSLGQGLEFLIYFQGNSAPDKSGLPSDRFSAERTGGSVSTLTIQRTQQEDSAVYLCASSPGTTSYEQYFGPGTRLTVT.

The rearrangement joins TRBV19 to TRBJ2-3; 13 bases match TRBD2. Losses at the gene ends were 4 bases for V and 4 bases for J; bases not matched to a gene: 8. CDR3 length equals 17 residues. Per germline, CDR1 LNHDA and CDR2 SQIVND (reference sequence). The CDR3 DNA reads TGTGCCAGTAGTACCCGAACTAGCGGGAGGGTATCAGATACGCAGTATTTT. This codes for CASSTRTSGRVSDTQYF.

The chain recombines TRBV19 with TRBJ1-1; TRBD1 aligns across 7 bases. Germline assignment: CDR1 LNHDA and CDR2 SQIVND (reference sequence). CDR3 length: 14 amino acids. Germline trimming cut 9 bases from V and 0 bases from J; bases unmatched to any gene: 7. CDR3 DNA sequence: TGTGCCAGCCAACAGGGGCCCCTGAACACTGAAGCTTTCTTT. This gives the protein CASQQGPLNTEAFF.

This clone has only one observation. J is TRBJ2-1 and V is TRBV5-4, with 10 bases that match TRBD2. V trimming: 0 bases; J trimming: 6 bases; junction bases outside the gene matches: 9. The CDR3 has 17 residues. Germline CDR1 and CDR2: SGHNT and YYREEE (reference sequence). This chain's CDR3 is CASSLGVVSGRGNEQFF. For the CDR3, the DNA is TGTGCCAGCAGCTTGGGGGTAGTGAGCGGGAGGGGCAATGAGCAGTTCTTC.

V and J are TRBV18 and TRBJ2-2; 8 nucleotides match TRBD1. This CDR3 is 15 amino acids long. Trimming at V came to 5 bases and at J to 9 bases, leaving 11 bases not matched to a gene. In germline, CDR1 is KGHSH, CDR2 LQKENI. The CDR3 reads CASSSYPGQDRELFF. The CDR3, as DNA: TGTGCCAGCTCATCGTACCCGGGACAGGATAGGGAGCTGTTTTTT.

This chain joins TRBV27 and TRBJ1-1; perhaps TRBD1 as D (6 bases). CDR1 is MNHEY and CDR2 is SMNVEV in the germline V gene (reference sequence). The CDR3 loop spans 14 amino acids. V was shortened by 5 bases and J by 2 bases, with 12 bases between the two germline ends. The CDR3 loop is CASSLRGPNTEAFF. CDR3 nucleotide sequence: TGTGCCAGCAGTCTCAGGGGCCCCAACACTGAAGCTTTCTTT.

The rearrangement links TRBV7-2 to TRBJ2-7, with a weak D call TRBD2 (5 bases). CDR1 is SGHTA, CDR2 FQGNSA, per germline. V was cut by 5 bases and J by 3 bases, with 14 bases left in between. This CDR3 has 14 amino acids. The CDR3 spells CASSPSGGSYEQYF. The CDR3, as DNA: TGTGCCAGCAGCCCCTCTGGTGGGAGCTACGAGCAGTACTTC.

The CDR3 loop reads CASSSQRTSGRTDTQYF. The CDR3, as DNA: TGCGCCAGCAGCTCACAGAGGACTAGCGGGAGAACAGATACGCAGTATTTT. The chain combines TRBV5-1 with TRBJ2-3; 13 nucleotides line up with TRBD2. V shed 3 bases and J 3 bases; nucleotides not matched to a gene: 7. CDR3 size: 17 residues. The V gene's germline CDR1 is SGHRS and CDR2 YFSETQ. Using reference TRBV5-1 and TRBJ2-3 for the parts outside the CDR3, the full variable domain is KAGVTQTPRYLIKTRGQQVTLSCSPISGHRSVSWYQQTPGQGLQFLFEYFSETQRNKGNFPGRFSGRQFSNSRSEMNVSTLELGDSALYLCASSSQRTSGRTDTQYFGPGTRLTVL.

V is TRBV4-2 and J is TRBJ2-1, with D maybe TRBD2 (5 bases). Trimming pared 0 bases from V and 5 bases from J, leaving 14 bases between. This CDR3 has 16 amino acids. CDR1 is LGHNA and CDR2 is YNFKEQ in the germline V gene. The CDR3 here is CASSQDTVPGNNEQFF. CDR3 in DNA: TGTGCCAGCAGCCAAGATACAGTTCCCGGGAACAATGAGCAGTTCTTC.

The chain employs TRBV5-4 and TRBJ2-1; 9 bases align to TRBD2. This CDR3 has 16 residues. Germline CDR1 is SGHNT and CDR2 is YYREEE (reference sequence). The junction had 5 bases not matched to a gene; V was cut back by 0 bases and J by 4 bases. The CDR3: CASSLELAGAYNEQFF. Written as DNA, the CDR3 is TGTGCCAGCAGCTTGGAACTAGCGGGCGCTTACAATGAGCAGTTCTTC.

The genes are TRBV4-2 and TRBJ1-3; D is undetermined. The V and J ends lost 0 bases and 2 bases respectively, with 20 bases between them. The CDR3 is made up of 19 amino acids. Germline loops: CDR1 LGHNA, CDR2 YNFKEQ. CDR3 protein: CASSQEPPDYTNPGNTIYF. For the CDR3, the DNA is TGTGCCAGCAGCCAAGAACCCCCGGACTATACAAATCCTGGAAACACCATATATTTT.

The CDR3 protein is CASSLDRGGSQYF. CDR3 sequence (DNA): TGTGCCAGCAGCTTAGACAGGGGGGGGTCCCAGTACTTC. The rearrangement uses TRBV7-6 and TRBJ2-5; maybe TRBD1 (8 bases). The CDR3 has 13 residues. Germline CDR1 is SGHVS and CDR2 is FNYEAQ. V was pared by 1 base and J by 9 bases, with 12 bases between.

This clone was recorded a few times. The chain links TRBV7-8 to TRBJ2-5; D may be TRBD1 (6 bases). The length of the CDR3 is 14 residues. The germline V gene encodes CDR1 SGHVS and CDR2 FQNEAQ. V lost 4 bases and J lost 2, with 11 bases in between. The CDR3 nucleotides are TGTGCCAGCAGCTCCTGGACAGAGCAAGAGACCCAGTACTTC. Translation: CASSSWTEQETQYF. Filled out from reference TRBV7-8 and TRBJ2-5, the complete variable domain reads GAGVSQSPRYKVAKRGQDVALRCDPISGHVSLFWYQQALGQGPEFLTYFQNEAQLDKSGLPSDRFFAERPEGSVSTLKIQRTQQEDSAVYLCASSSWTEQETQYFGPGTRLLVL.

The chain combines TRBV6-6 with TRBJ2-7, with D possibly TRBD2 on 5 matching bases. In germline, CDR1 is MNHNY, CDR2 SVGAGI (reference sequence). V gave up 6 bases and J gave up 6 bases, with 15 bases separating them. The CDR3 length is 13 residues. CDR3 loop: CASRSNGEGEQYF. As DNA, the CDR3 is TGTGCCAGCAGATCCAATGGTGAGGGCGAGCAGTACTTC.

CDR3 residues: CASSQGRRAAYEQYF. CDR3 coding DNA: TGCGCCAGCAGCCAAGGTCGCAGGGCGGCCTACGAGCAGTACTTC. The chain has TRBV4-1 and TRBJ2-7, with D maybe TRBD1 (5 bases). CDR3 length: 15 amino acids. CDR1 MGHRA and CDR2 YSYEKL come from the germline V gene. Trimming cost V 1 base and J 2 bases, with 12 bases left between them.

The rearrangement links TRBV5-1 to TRBJ1-1, with D tentatively TRBD1 (6 bases). Trimming pared 5 bases from V and 3 bases from J, leaving 17 bases between. This CDR3 has 15 residues. Germline CDR1 SGHRS, CDR2 YFSETQ. The CDR3 DNA sequence: TGCGCCAGCAGGGCAGGGGTTAGCAGGGACACTGAAGCTTTCTTT. Its translation: CASRAGVSRDTEAFF.

This rearrangement joins TRBV7-9 to TRBJ2-1; 10 nucleotides match TRBD2. After removal of 1 base from V and 5 bases from J, the junction contained 5 bases not matched to a gene. The CDR3 length is 16 residues. Germline V gene data show CDR1 as SEHNR and CDR2 as FQNEAQ (reference sequence). CDR3 DNA: TGTGCCAGCAGCTTAGGTTCTAGCGGGAGCGACAATGAGCAGTTCTTC. It encodes CASSLGSSGSDNEQFF. The variable domain in full, with the rest retrieved from reference TRBV7-9 and TRBJ2-1, is DTGVSQNPRHKITKRGQNVTFRCDPISEHNRLYWYRQTLGQGPEFLTYFQNEAQLEKSRLLSDRFSAERPKGSFSTLEIQRTEQGDSAMYLCASSLGSSGSDNEQFFGPGTRLTVL.

The CDR3 reads CASSLGASYGYTF. Here the CDR3 DNA reads TGTGCCAGCAGCCTGGGGGCGAGCTATGGCTACACCTTC. V gene TRBV5-6 combines with J gene TRBJ1-2; D is perhaps TRBD1 (6 bases). V was pared by 4 bases and J by 4 bases, with 11 bases between. The CDR3 covers 13 residues. Germline values: CDR1 SGHDT, CDR2 YYEEEE.